Listed below are T cell receptor beta chains from one sample, sequenced in a study of identical twins. Using its own MiXCR run on the 5' RACE reads, TCRdb lists one record per CDR3 protein. The repertoire holds around 230,000 distinct CDR3 sequences, with around 6.5% as singletons. The same sample was also studied in work on T cells expressing NK-cell markers.

Sequenced material: CD8+ T cells sorted from blood. The receptors come from a woman aged 18 to 35 in good health. Both conserved end residues are part of each CDR3. D genes are given only for firm matches. Some rows have no size entry. The others give once, few or many, or a class for an expanded clone.

TRBJ2-5	TRBD2	TRBV7-9	many	TGTGCCAGCAGCTCGCGGACTAGCGGATCCCGAGCGACCCAGTACTTC	CASSSRTSGSRATQYF
TRBJ2-7	NA	TRBV25-1	NA	TGTGCCAGCAGTGATGGACACTACGAGCAGTACTTC	CASSDGHYEQYF
TRBJ1-1	NA	TRBV4-1	NA	TGCGCCAGCAGCCAAGACGGAGGGCTGGCTTTCTTT	CASSQDGGLAFF
TRBJ2-1	TRBD2	TRBV5-4	few	TGTGCCAGCAGCTTGACCCTAGCGGGAGTCTCGAATGAGCAGTTCTTC	CASSLTLAGVSNEQFF
TRBJ1-5	TRBD1	TRBV9	few	TGTGCCAGCAGCGCCGGGACAGATAGCAATCAGCCCCAGCATTTT	CASSAGTDSNQPQHF
TRBJ2-3	TRBD2	TRBV2	many	TGTGCCAGCAGCCCGTCTAGCGGGGGGATGGATACGCAGTATTTT	CASSPSSGGMDTQYF
TRBJ2-7	NA	TRBV6-2/TRBV6-3	many	TGTGCCAGCAGTTACCAACCAGGAGGGCCCCCCTACGAGCAGTACTTC	CASSYQPGGPPYEQYF
TRBJ1-1	TRBD1	TRBV4-3	many	TGCGCCAGCAGCCCCCAGGGGGGGTGGCCCACTGAAGCTTTCTTT	CASSPQGGWPTEAFF
TRBJ1-3	NA	TRBV14	many	TGTGCCAGCAGCCAAGCGGTCTCTGGAAACACCATATATTTT	CASSQAVSGNTIYF
TRBJ1-1	TRBD1	TRBV12-3/TRBV12-4	NA	TGTGCCAGCAGTGATCAGGGGGGGGCTGAAGCTTTCTTT	CASSDQGGAEAFF
TRBJ2-7	NA	TRBV29-1	many	TGCAGCGTTGACGGAGGGAATCACGAGCAGTACTTC	CSVDGGNHEQYF
TRBJ2-1	NA	TRBV10-3	few	TGTGCCATCAGTGAGATCAGTAGCGAGCAGTTCTTC	CAISEISSEQFF
TRBJ2-7	NA	TRBV25-1	many	TGTGCCAGCAGTGAGGACGGTTTATATTACGAGCAGTACTTC	CASSEDGLYYEQYF
TRBJ2-3	TRBD2	TRBV11-1	many	TGTGCCAGCAGCCCCACACTTTCTACTAGCGGGAGACCAGATACGCAGTATTTT	CASSPTLSTSGRPDTQYF
TRBJ1-1	NA	TRBV4-1	many	TGCGCCAGCAGCCAAGGGGTGAACACTGAAGCTTTCTTT	CASSQGVNTEAFF
TRBJ2-1	TRBD2	TRBV20-1	NA	TGCAGTGCTAGACCCCGGACTAGTGTCTACAATGAGCAGTTCTTC	CSARPRTSVYNEQFF
TRBJ2-5	TRBD1	TRBV15	few	TGTGCCACCAGACAGGGGCGCAAAGAGACCCAGTACTTC	CATRQGRKETQYF
TRBJ2-3	NA	TRBV20-1	few	TGCAGTGCCCCGGGGGCGAATACGCAGTATTTT	CSAPGANTQYF
TRBJ2-7	TRBD2	TRBV27	NA	TGTGCCACCAATGGCGGGGGCTCCTACGAGCAGTACTTC	CATNGGGSYEQYF
TRBJ2-1	NA	TRBV5-5	many	TGTGCCAGCAGCTTGGTGGCGGCTTCCTACAATGAGCAGTTCTTC	CASSLVAASYNEQFF
TRBJ2-3	TRBD1	TRBV7-9	few	TGTGCCAGCAGCCATCTTCCGGGACAGAGCATCACAGATACGCAGTATTTT	CASSHLPGQSITDTQYF
TRBJ2-1	NA	TRBV7-2	NA	TGTGCCAGCAGCAATCCGGACTTCCTTGCCGGTGAGCAGTTCTTC	CASSNPDFLAGEQFF
TRBJ2-7	TRBD1	TRBV5-5	many	TGTGCCAGCAGCTGGACAGGGGAAGAGCAGTACTTC	CASSWTGEEQYF
TRBJ2-2	TRBD1	TRBV4-1	NA	TGCGCCAGCAGCCAGCGTAAGGGGACAGGCGGGGAGCTGTTTTTT	CASSQRKGTGGELFF
TRBJ2-1	NA	TRBV7-8	few	TGTGCCAGCAGCTTAATGCAAGCCGCTGAGCAGTTCTTC	CASSLMQAAEQFF
TRBJ2-1	TRBD1	TRBV12-3/TRBV12-4	few	TGTGCCAGCAGTTCGGGCCTCTCAGGGGGTGAGCAGTTCTTC	CASSSGLSGGEQFF
TRBJ2-7	NA	TRBV20-1	few	TGCAGTGCTAGGACGGGGGTTGGTTACGAGCAGTACTTC	CSARTGVGYEQYF
TRBJ2-3	NA	TRBV11-2	many	TGTGCCAGCAGTCAAACGAGCGGACCCATCAGGCGTAGCACAGATACGCAGTATTTT	CASSQTSGPIRRSTDTQYF
TRBJ2-3	NA	TRBV5-5	few	TGTGCCAGCAGCTTGGCTTACGCATCAAAGGCAGATACGCAGTATTTT	CASSLAYASKADTQYF
TRBJ2-1	NA	TRBV4-1	few	TGCGCCAGCAGCCACTCTCAGGGTAGTCAGTTCTTC	CASSHSQGSQFF
TRBJ1-1	NA	TRBV6-1	NA	TGTGCCAGCAGTGTTTTGAACACTGAAGCTTTCTTT	CASSVLNTEAFF
TRBJ1-5	NA	TRBV6-1	many	TGTGCCAGCGGTGGACCTTTTAATCAGCCCCAGCATTTT	CASGGPFNQPQHF
TRBJ2-1	NA	TRBV29-1	many	TGCAGCGAGACATCAGCGGACTCCTACAATGAGCAGTTCTTC	CSETSADSYNEQFF
TRBJ2-7	TRBD2	TRBV19	few	TGTGCCAGTAGTGCGACTAGCGGGAACTACGAGCAGTACTTC	CASSATSGNYEQYF
TRBJ2-3	TRBD2	TRBV12-5	few	TGTGCTAGTGGTTTGGGGCTAGCGGTGAGGGCAGATACGCAGTATTTT	CASGLGLAVRADTQYF
TRBJ2-3	TRBD2	TRBV20-1	NA	TGCAGTGCTAGAGGGACTAGCGGGAGACTCACAGATACGCAGTATTTT	CSARGTSGRLTDTQYF
TRBJ1-5	NA	TRBV3-1	NA	TGTGCCAGCAGCTCGGGGGCTTATAGCAATCAGCCCCAGCATTTT	CASSSGAYSNQPQHF
TRBJ2-3	TRBD2	TRBV11-1	few	TGTGCCACGCGCGGGCTAGCGGGGGGGCCGAGTCGTGTCCCAGATACGCAGTATTTT	CATRGLAGGPSRVPDTQYF
TRBJ1-1	NA	TRBV20-1	NA	TGCAGTGCTACCGAGGCTAACACTGAAGCTTTCTTT	CSATEANTEAFF
TRBJ2-7	NA	TRBV6-1	few	TGTGCCAGCAAGGACTTCCAGTACGAGCAGTACTTC	CASKDFQYEQYF
TRBJ2-7	TRBD1	TRBV4-2	many	TGTGCCAGCAGCCAAGATTTGGGACAGGGTGAAGAGCAGTACTTC	CASSQDLGQGEEQYF